This T cell receptor beta chain comes out of a study of blood T cells in healthy people across ages. Notes on the study in general: TCR beta diversity, measured per million T cells, fell in a roughly linear way with age. Estimates based on one million T cells were treated as lower bounds.

About this clonotype: Antigen unknown.

The CDR3 is 13 amino acids. The germline CDR1 and CDR2 sequences are MNHNS and SASEGT. V lost 3 bases and J 8 bases, leaving 13 bases between the germline ends. It was with a sample-barcoded 5' primer and a J-beta primer mix that a second PCR of roughly 7 to 12 cycles was run. TCRdb itself ran the 5' RACE reads through MiXCR, one entry per CDR3 protein. This sample yields 1 million to 1.2 million distinct CDR3 sequences, of which around two fifths are seen a single time; around 13% belongs to the top ten. The sequenced sample consisted of blood. This chain connects TRBV6-1 to TRBJ1-1, with D uncertain. The clonotype was recovered from a man aged 18 to 29 in good health. DNA of the CDR3: TGTGCCAGCAGTGATCCCCGGGCCGAAGAAGCTTTCTTT. Translation: CASSDPRAEEAFF.